This TCR beta chain was sequenced during a study of vaccination and CD4 T cells after COVID-19. Turning to the study itself: In culture, cells were exposed to overlapping spike peptides from SARS-CoV-2, HCoV-NL63, HCoV-OC43 and HCoV-229E.

Once obtained from cultured CD4+ T cells, the DNA was sequenced using the Oncomine TCR Beta short-read assay. After culture, CD4+ T cells served as the source for genomic DNA extraction. MiXCR, applied by TCRdb to the PCR reads, yields one record per CDR3 protein. The data contain about 12,000 distinct CDR3 sequences, approximately 53% of them singletons. As regards this clonotype: As yet, its antigen is unknown.

Regarding treatment: approximately 9-day PBMC culture with coronavirus spike peptide pools or control peptides (ViraFEST assay). General study points: SARS-CoV-2-reactive clonotypes showed a nonsignificant median rise from approximately 21 to 40.

The sequence was obtained from a human donor who had recovered from COVID-19. The sequenced sample was CD4+ T cells from blood, cultured in vitro.

CDR3 DNA sequence: TGTGCCAGCAGCTTGGGGCCGGACAGGGGGCGTTCTGCCTACGAGCAGTACTTC. Translated, it gives CASSLGPDRGRSAYEQYF. This sequence joins TRBV5-4 and TRBJ2-7; 11 bases match TRBD1. The CDR3 runs to 18 residues. CDR1 and CDR2 (germline): SGHNT, YYREEE (reference sequence). After removal of 0 bases from V and 2 bases from J, the junction contained 10 bases not matched to a gene.